These 29 T cell receptor beta chains were sequenced from one sample in a study of shared clonotypes between healthy human individuals (dated by TCRdb to 2020 to 2021). To prepare the library, the immunoSEQ multiplex PCR assay was applied. TCRdb obtained this table from immuneACCESS and retained in-frame rearrangements with V and J assigned. These tables miss some clones; where compared with another copy, unresolved V genes account for less than half of the shortfall, and the remainder is unexplained. The sample has about 490,000 clones on record, about three quarters of them singletons. The ten largest clones represent over 10% of the sample. What was sequenced was PBMCs. These receptors were taken from a woman between 40 and 50 years old in good health. Some clones in this sample may be carry-over from other donors' samples.

The chain combines TRBV10-3 with TRBJ2-7, with 7 bases identical to TRBD2. J lost 7 bases, V lost 11 bases, and 8 bases had no gene match. This CDR3 region has 11 residues. Germline V lookup: CDR1 ENHRY, CDR2 SYGVKD. For the CDR3, the DNA is TGTGCCGCCGGGAGGTCTGGGGAGCAGTACTTC. Amino acid sequence: CAAGRSGEQYF.

The chain combines TRBV25-1 with TRBJ1-4; D call uncertain. V dropped 1 base and J dropped 8 bases, with 14 bases sitting between them. The CDR3 spans 15 residues. Germline V gene sequence: CDR1 MGHDK, CDR2 SYGVNS. The CDR3 protein is CASSEWTSRDEKLFF. CDR3 DNA: TGTGCCAGCAGTGAATGGACCTCTAGAGACGAAAAACTGTTTTTT.

This clone was detected once. V gene TRBV7-8 combines with J gene TRBJ2-1; 10 bases align to TRBD2. Trimming at V came to 5 bases and at J to 0 bases, leaving 10 bases not matched to a gene. From germline, CDR1 is SGHVS and CDR2 FQNEAQ. This CDR3 has 18 residues. CDR3 protein: CASSTTRKREGSYNEQFF. In nucleotides, the CDR3 is TGTGCCAGCAGCACAACCCGAAAGCGGGAGGGCTCCTACAATGAGCAGTTCTTC.

This sequence joins TRBV5-1 and TRBJ1-2; no clear D gene. Looked up from germline, CDR1 is SGHRS and CDR2 is YFSETQ. Trimming removed 0 bases at V and 2 bases at J, with 5 bases between. This CDR3 region has 13 residues. The CDR3 coding sequence is TGCGCCAGCAGCTTGGACGGAAACTATGGCTACACCTTC. Protein sequence: CASSLDGNYGYTF.

This clone has just one count. The sample carries other DNA sequences with the same CDR3. The chain recombines TRBV5-1 with TRBJ2-1; the match to TRBD1 covers 9 bases. Germline V lookup: CDR1 SGHRS, CDR2 YFSETQ. V shed 4 bases, J shed 2 bases, and the junction held 4 bases outside the gene matches. The CDR3 consists of 15 residues. The CDR3 region is CASSLGQGPYNEQFF. The DNA for the CDR3 is TGCGCCAGCAGCCTTGGACAGGGGCCCTACAATGAGCAGTTCTTC.

The genes are TRBV27 and TRBJ2-5; D is perhaps TRBD2 (6 bases). The V gene's germline CDR1 is MNHEY and CDR2 SMNVEV (reference sequence). Trimming removed 8 bases from V and 11 bases from J, with 21 bases in between. The CDR3 covers 13 residues. This CDR3 reads CASAGTGGTTQYF. The CDR3 DNA follows: TGTGCCAGCGCGGGGACTGGGGGTACGACGCAGTACTTC.

V gene TRBV6-1 combines with J gene TRBJ2-7; TRBD1 or TRBD2 may be the D gene (5 bases each). The CDR3 consists of 14 residues. Between the trimmed V and J ends, which lost 7 bases and 5 bases, there was a span of 18 bases. Germline CDR1 reads MNHNS; CDR2 reads SASEGT. CDR3 coding DNA: TGTGCCAGCACCCTACGGACCGGGGCGGACGAGCAGTACTTC. It codes for CASTLRTGADEQYF.

V gene TRBV7-8 combines with J gene TRBJ2-7; 11 nucleotides match TRBD2. The CDR3 is made up of 15 amino acids. Unmatched junction bases numbered 3, after V lost 2 bases and J lost 3 bases. Looked up from germline, CDR1 is SGHVS and CDR2 is FQNEAQ. The chain's CDR3 is CASSLLTSGSYEQYF. Written as DNA, the CDR3 is TGTGCCAGCAGCTTATTAACTAGCGGGAGCTACGAGCAGTACTTC.

This clone came up once. The chain couples TRBV7-3 to TRBJ2-7; 10 nucleotides match TRBD2. The CDR3 totals 14 residues. V lost 3 bases and J lost 4; bases outside the gene matches: 3. Germline values: CDR1 SGHTA, CDR2 FQGTGA. CDR3 bases: TGTGCCAGCAGCTTCGCTAGCGGGAGTTACGAGCAGTACTTC. Translated: CASSFASGSYEQYF.

The count of this clone is one. The CDR3 here is CASSYRKGTEAFF. The CDR3 DNA reads as TGTGCCAGCAGTTACCGAAAGGGCACTGAAGCTTTCTTT. The chain couples TRBV6-6 to TRBJ1-1; D is unclear. The CDR3 covers 13 residues. Trimming stripped 2 bases from V and 4 bases from J, with 8 bases between. Per germline, CDR1 MNHNY and CDR2 SVGAGI (reference sequence).

This clone appeared a single time. The J gene is TRBJ1-2, the V gene TRBV12-2; the table's D gene call, TRBD1, was not cross checked with the DNA. TRBV12-2 is a documented pseudogene. This CDR3 spans 14 amino acids. CDR3 nucleotide sequence: TGTGCAAGTCGCACAGGACGACAGATTTATGGCTACACCTTC. Its translation is CASRTGRQIYGYTF.

The V and J genes are TRBV28 and TRBJ1-2; D perhaps matches TRBD1 (6 bases). The germline V gene has CDR1 MDHEN and CDR2 SYDVKM. The V end was cut by 5 bases, the J end by 9 bases, with 19 bases between. The CDR3 totals 14 residues. The CDR3 here is CASSGDTGTSSYTF. Here the CDR3 DNA reads TGTGCCAGCAGTGGGGACACAGGGACTTCTAGCTACACCTTC.

This chain uses TRBV28 with TRBJ2-5, with TRBD2 as a possible D gene (6 bases). CDR1 is MDHEN and CDR2 is SYDVKM in the germline V gene. The CDR3 has 15 amino acids. The ends were cut back, 6 bases at V and 2 bases at J, with 16 bases in the middle. This CDR3 is CASRIPGSRQETQYF. The CDR3 nucleotides are TGTGCCAGCAGGATCCCCGGGAGTAGACAAGAGACCCAGTACTTC.

This chain joins TRBV11-2 and TRBJ2-7, with TRBD2 matching over 11 bases. The J segment lost 2 bases and the V segment lost 4 bases, leaving 7 bases of the junction unmatched. The CDR3 is 16 amino acids. CDR1 SGHAT and CDR2 FQNNGV come from the germline V gene. CDR3 sequence (DNA): TGTGCCAGCAGCTCGTCCGGGACTAGCGGAACCTACGAGCAGTACTTC. Protein: CASSSSGTSGTYEQYF.

V usage is TRBV10-1 and J usage is TRBJ2-5; a weak D match, TRBD2 (6 bases). Germline CDR1 reads WNHNN; CDR2 reads SYGVQD (reference sequence). CDR3 length equals 12 residues. Trimming removed 9 bases at V and 5 bases at J, with 13 bases between. The CDR3 spells CARLPGGETQYF. CDR3 bases: TGCGCCAGGCTGCCTGGGGGGGAGACCCAGTACTTC.

The chain joins TRBV4-1 to TRBJ2-1; the D gene is possibly TRBD2 (6 bases). Germline CDR1 and CDR2: MGHRA and YSYEKL. The CDR3 runs to 15 residues. V shed 2 bases and J shed 5 bases, with 13 bases lying between them. CDR3 sequence: CASSQPLGGHNEQFF. CDR3 bases: TGCGCCAGCAGCCAACCCCTAGGAGGGCACAATGAGCAGTTCTTC.

Points on this clone: The missing conserved phenylalanine or tryptophan at the end of this CDR3 makes a read error likely. The rearrangement uses TRBV7-6 and TRBJ2-7; D is perhaps TRBD1 or TRBD2 (5 bases each). Germline V gene sequence: CDR1 SGHVS, CDR2 FNYEAQ. This CDR3 is built from 14 residues. For the CDR3, the DNA is TGCGCCAGCAGCTTAGGGACGGAAGACTACGAGCAGTACTCC. This sequence encodes CASSLGTEDYEQYS.

This rearrangement joins TRBV30 to TRBJ1-4; no clear D gene. CDR1 is GTSNPN and CDR2 is SVGIG in the germline V gene (reference sequence). The CDR3 is 12 amino acids. V was cut by 1 base and J by 3 bases, with 3 bases left in between. The CDR3 here is CAWSGPNEKLFF. CDR3 nucleotide sequence: TGTGCCTGGAGTGGGCCTAATGAAAAACTGTTTTTT. Variable domain in full (rest from reference TRBV30 and TRBJ1-4): SQTIHQWPATLVQPVGSPLSLECTVEGTSNPNLYWYRQAAGRGLQLLFYSVGIGQISSEVPQNLSASRPQDRQFILSSKKLLLSDSGFYLCAWSGPNEKLFFGSGTQLSVL.

This clone was detected once. The chain recombines TRBV5-4 with TRBJ2-1; TRBD1 is a possible D gene (6 bases). Trimming removed 4 bases from V and 7 bases from J, with 18 bases in between. The CDR3 is 15 residues long. Germline values: CDR1 SGHNT, CDR2 YYREEE (reference sequence). CDR3 bases: TGTGCCAGCAGCCCGTCGGGACAAACACAGAATGAGCAGTTCTTC. This gives the protein CASSPSGQTQNEQFF.

This chain uses TRBV5-1 with TRBJ2-1; TRBD1 agrees at 10 bases. The CDR3 covers 13 residues. Trimming took 4 bases from V and 9 from J; bases not matched to a gene: 4. The germline V gene has CDR1 SGHRS and CDR2 YFSETQ. Here the CDR3 DNA reads TGCGCCAGCAGCCTGACAGGGGGCAGTGAGCAGTTCTTC. Translating it yields CASSLTGGSEQFF.

The CDR3 here is CASSIRAGGNTEAFF. CDR3 sequence (DNA): TGTGCCAGCAGCATTAGGGCGGGGGGGAACACTGAAGCTTTCTTT. The chain carries TRBV7-2 and TRBJ1-1, with D tentatively TRBD1 (5 bases). The CDR3 covers 15 residues. Germline V gene sequence: CDR1 SGHTA, CDR2 FQGNSA. V gave up 5 bases and J gave up 1 base, with 14 bases separating them.

The J gene is TRBJ1-5, the V gene TRBV27; D remains unclear. Germline loops: CDR1 MNHEY, CDR2 SMNVEV (reference sequence). This CDR3 spans 17 amino acids. Trimming left V 3 bases short and J 3 bases short, with 18 bases between. CDR3 DNA: TGTGCCAGCAGTTTGATTTACGAGACCGGAGCCAATCAGCCCCAGCATTTT. Translating gives CASSLIYETGANQPQHF.

Notes on this clone: The same CDR3 arises from other DNA sequences in this sample as well. This chain joins TRBV18 and TRBJ2-7; D call uncertain. The CDR3 extends over 12 amino acids. The germline V gene encodes CDR1 KGHSH and CDR2 LQKENI. V lost 6 bases and J lost 0, with 6 bases in between. As DNA, the CDR3 is TGTGCCAGCTCCCCCTCCTCCTACGAGCAGTACTTC. It specifies CASSPSSYEQYF.

This chain uses TRBV5-1 with TRBJ2-2; D call uncertain. Germline CDR1 and CDR2: SGHRS and YFSETQ. The V end was cut by 4 bases, the J end by 1 base, with 14 bases between. The CDR3 has 16 amino acids. The CDR3 sequence: CASSVLPSQNTGELFF. CDR3 DNA sequence: TGCGCCAGCAGCGTTTTACCCTCACAGAACACCGGGGAGCTGTTTTTT.

The chain is built from TRBV18 and TRBJ2-1; D gene unclear. The germline V and J ends were trimmed by 6 bases and 8 bases, with 11 bases remaining between them. CDR3 length equals 12 residues. CDR1 is KGHSH and CDR2 is LQKENI in the germline V gene. The CDR3 bases are TGTGCCAGCTCTACCGGAGTGGATGAGCAGTTCTTC. It encodes CASSTGVDEQFF.

The V and J genes are TRBV6-6 and TRBJ1-1; no firm D call. The CDR3 spans 16 residues. Between the trimmed V and J ends, which lost 5 bases and 6 bases, there was a span of 22 bases. Looked up from germline, CDR1 is MNHNY and CDR2 is SVGAGI (reference sequence). CDR3 nucleotides: TGTGCCAGCAGTAGACGCGCGAAGACGTCGGGCGCTGAAGCTTTCTTT. Its protein product is CASSRRAKTSGAEAFF.

This clone is a singleton in its sample. The CDR3 protein is CASSVGASGRTGELFF. DNA for the CDR3: TGTGCCAGCAGCGTAGGGGCTAGCGGGAGAACCGGGGAGCTGTTTTTT. The V gene is TRBV9, the J gene TRBJ2-2, with TRBD2 identical over 10 bases. CDR3 length: 16 residues. Per germline, CDR1 SGDLS and CDR2 YYNGEE. V lost 0 bases and J lost 5; bases outside the gene matches: 4.

On this clone itself: A read error may be the cause here, since a much bigger clone is one base away. Within the sample, other DNA sequences also encode this same CDR3. This chain connects TRBV30 to TRBJ1-3, with D unresolved. Germline loops: CDR1 GTSNPN, CDR2 SVGIG (reference sequence). The CDR3 spans 14 residues. CDR3 nucleotides: TGTGCCTTAGAGCGGAGTGTCTCTGGAAACACCATATACTTT. It codes for CALERSVSGNTIYF.

CDR3 sequence: CASSLRQLLPQHF. In DNA form, the CDR3 reads TGTGCCAGCAGTTTAAGGCAACTCCTCCCCCAGCATTTT. The V and J genes are TRBV28 and TRBJ1-5; D gene unclear. V lost 2 bases and J lost 10, with 12 bases in between. Germline V lookup: CDR1 MDHEN, CDR2 SYDVKM. The CDR3 consists of 13 residues.